Below, 13 T cell receptor beta chains from the same sample are listed, as sequenced in a study of cytomegalovirus exposure and HLA in healthy donors. The study ran its PCR with 60 Vbeta and 13 Jbeta primers. TCRdb's table, derived via immunoSEQ multiplex PCR, lists solely in-frame clones and lacks some. The sample shows around 160,000 clones, roughly two thirds of them seen only once. Specimen: PBMCs. These receptors were collected from a woman in her thirties or forties in good health and CMV-seropositive.

The chain is built from TRBV10-3 and TRBJ2-5; 16 positions agree with TRBD2. The CDR3 contains 16 residues. Germline V gives CDR1 ENHRY, CDR2 SYGVKD. V lost 3 bases, J lost 7 bases, and 5 bases stayed unmatched. The CDR3 sequence: CAISDPGTSGRGTQYF. In DNA form, the CDR3 reads TGTGCCATCAGTGACCCCGGGACTAGCGGGAGGGGGACCCAGTACTTC.

The gene calls are TRBV12-5 and TRBJ2-1; 8 positions agree with TRBD1. V lost 4 bases, J lost 0 bases, and 5 bases stayed unmatched. This CDR3 region has 16 residues. Germline CDR1 is LGHNT and CDR2 is FRNRAP. CDR3 region: CASGWTGYGSYNEQFF. CDR3 sequence (DNA): TGTGCTAGTGGTTGGACAGGGTATGGCTCCTACAATGAGCAGTTCTTC.

In its sample, this clone was seen a few times. The CDR3 DNA follows: TGTGCCAGCAGCGAGACCGGGACTGGCTACAATGAGCAGTTCTTC. Amino acids: CASSETGTGYNEQFF. This chain uses TRBV7-9 with TRBJ2-1; TRBD2 might be the D (6 bases). Germline assignment: CDR1 SEHNR and CDR2 FQNEAQ (reference sequence). This CDR3 comprises 15 residues. V was shortened by 5 bases and J by 3 bases, with 14 bases between the two germline ends.

The V gene is TRBV10-3, the J gene TRBJ1-5; D is unresolved. In germline, CDR1 is ENHRY, CDR2 SYGVKD. The CDR3 sequence is 16 residues long. With 2 bases removed from V and 0 bases from J, the gap between germline ends came to 11 bases. CDR3 bases: TGTGCCATCAGTGAGAGTCCACAATATAGCAATCAGCCCCAGCATTTT. Protein product: CAISESPQYSNQPQHF.

The chain employs TRBV11-2 and TRBJ2-5; 7 positions agree with TRBD2. The CDR3 extends over 14 amino acids. Germline assignment: CDR1 SGHAT and CDR2 FQNNGV. The J segment lost 7 bases and the V segment lost 3 bases, leaving 8 bases of the junction unmatched. CDR3 sequence (DNA): TGTGCCAGCAGCTTGGGAGGGAAGTATGGGACCCAGTACTTC. It translates to CASSLGGKYGTQYF.

Concerning this clone: Germline is not matched at one junction end, which may reflect a read error. The V call is TRBV7-7, the J call TRBJ2-2; perhaps TRBD2 as D (6 bases). The CDR3 is 15 amino acids. Germline V gene data show CDR1 as SSHAT and CDR2 as FNYEAQ (reference sequence). CDR3 in amino acids: CASSPQGSGTGELFF. The CDR3 DNA is TGTGCTAGCAGTCCGCAAGGGAGCGGGACCGGGGAGCTGTTTTTT.

CDR3 region: CATSGRQDTNTDTQYF. CDR3 nucleotide sequence: TGTGCCACCAGCGGAAGACAGGATACGAACACAGATACGCAGTATTTT. The rearrangement links TRBV15 to TRBJ2-3; maybe TRBD1 (6 bases). The CDR3 consists of 16 residues. Germline CDR1 and CDR2: LNHNV and YYDKDF (reference sequence). Trimming shortened V by 5 bases and J by 2 bases, and 17 bases separated the two germline ends.

The rearrangement joins TRBV28 to TRBJ2-5, with 7 bases that match TRBD2. Germline V gene lookup returns CDR1 MDHEN and CDR2 SYDVKM. V trimming: 3 bases; J trimming: 10 bases; junction bases outside the gene matches: 14. CDR3 length equals 15 residues. The CDR3 DNA sequence: TGTGCCAGCAGTTTGGGTGCAGCGGGGAAAGAGGACCAGTACTTC. Its translation: CASSLGAAGKEDQYF.

The chain links TRBV10-3 to TRBJ2-3; D possibly corresponds to TRBD2 (6 bases). Germline V CDR1 and CDR2: ENHRY, SYGVKD. The CDR3 has 14 amino acids. Trimming shortened V by 10 bases and J by 4 bases, and 18 bases separated the two germline ends. The CDR3 loop reads CATILGTGADTQYF. The CDR3 DNA is TGTGCCACTATCCTTGGGACGGGGGCAGATACGCAGTATTTT.

This clone was recorded only once. This chain links TRBV28 with TRBJ2-3; 10 positions match TRBD1. The CDR3 consists of 14 residues. V dropped 9 bases and J dropped 5; count of bases not matched to a gene: 8. Germline V CDR1 and CDR2: MDHEN, SYDVKM. CDR3 residues: CASIGQGGLDTQYF. The CDR3 region has the DNA TGTGCCAGTATTGGACAGGGGGGACTAGATACGCAGTATTTT.

This rearrangement joins TRBV10-3 to TRBJ1-1; perhaps TRBD1 as D (5 bases). The V and J ends lost 6 bases and 7 bases respectively, with 9 bases between them. CDR3 length: 11 residues. Germline V lookup: CDR1 ENHRY, CDR2 SYGVKD. In nucleotides, the CDR3 is TGTGCCATCAGGCAGGGTTATGAAGCTTTCTTT. Translating it yields CAIRQGYEAFF.

CDR3 nucleotide sequence: TGTGCCAGCAGCGCTATAGCGGGGGGGCCGGATTACAATGAGCAGTTCTTC. It encodes CASSAIAGGPDYNEQFF. V gene TRBV13 combines with J gene TRBJ2-1; 11 positions agree with TRBD2. Trimming took 5 bases from V and 4 from J; bases not matched to a gene: 10. This CDR3 spans 17 amino acids. Per germline, CDR1 PRHDT and CDR2 FYEKMQ (reference sequence).

The chain is built from TRBV6-5 and TRBJ1-2; possible D gene TRBD1, 5 bases. The CDR3 loop spans 16 amino acids. The V gene's germline CDR1 is MNHEY and CDR2 SVGAGI. The ends were cut back, 1 base at V and 1 base at J, with 13 bases in the middle. The CDR3, as DNA: TGTGCCAGCAGTTACTTCGCAGGGCCCCTTAACTATGGCTACACCTTC. Amino acids: CASSYFAGPLNYGYTF.